This TCR beta chain was found in a study of blood T cell repertoires in COVID-19. Overall study: In each case, the material was cDNA or gDNA derived from T cells, B-cell-depleted T cells, or PBMCs.

The authors' processing: Nucleated cell counts were estimated from reference gene primer amplification. Sequenced by immunoSEQ multiplex PCR; TCRdb stores in-frame clones only, minus some. V, J and clone size derive from that table, while D and trimming were established from the DNA sequence. The table shows 25,000 to 35,000 clones, with approximately 90% occurring only once. Sequenced material: peripheral blood. The receptor's source is a human donor in a cohort sampled during active COVID-19.

The chain's CDR3 is CASGLVIPRTGLNTPQHF. The CDR3 coding sequence is TGTGCTAGTGGTTTGGTAATCCCTCGGACAGGGCTCAATACGCCCCAGCATTTT. The chain carries TRBV12-5 and TRBJ1-5; 8 bases are shared with TRBD1. The CDR3 consists of 18 residues. The V gene's germline CDR1 is LGHNT and CDR2 FRNRAP. The junction had 16 bases not matched to a gene; V was cut back by 0 bases and J by 9 bases.